Listed below are T cell receptor beta chains from one sample, sequenced in a study of blood T cell repertoires in COVID-19. The repertoire was sequenced with immunoSEQ multiplex PCR; TCRdb's copy has only in-frame clones and lacks some. The sample records about 480,000 clones, approximately 88% being singletons. The sequencing input was PBMCs or T cells enriched from blood (not recorded which). The receptors shown here come from a woman in her thirties or forties who had recovered from COVID-19. Both conserved end residues are part of each CDR3. A D gene is named only where the DNA matches it firmly. Some rows have no size entry. The others give once, few or many, or a class for an expanded clone.

clone size,D gene,V gene,J gene,CDR3 protein,CDR3 DNA
few,.,TRBV5-1,TRBJ1-1,CASSGATNTEAFF,TGCGCCAGCAGCGGAGCAACGAACACTGAAGCTTTCTTT
.,.,TRBV6-5,TRBJ1-1,CASSYAPGGPEAFF,TGTGCCAGCAGTTATGCTCCGGGGGGGCCTGAAGCTTTCTTT
.,TRBD1,TRBV19,TRBJ1-5,CASSIAETGRQPQHF,TGTGCCAGTAGTATAGCGGAGACAGGGCGTCAGCCCCAGCATTTT
.,.,TRBV21-1,TRBJ1-1,CASSKDRGAAEAFF,TGTGCCAGCAGCAAAGACAGGGGGGCCGCTGAAGCTTTCTTT
once,TRBD2,TRBV6-1,TRBJ2-7,CASSEWTSGSSNEQYF,TGTGCCAGCAGTGAATGGACGAGCGGGAGCTCTAACGAGCAGTACTTC
.,TRBD2,TRBV9,TRBJ2-3,CASSAGLAGVADTQYF,TGTGCCAGCAGCGCCGGACTAGCGGGAGTGGCAGATACGCAGTATTTT
.,TRBD1,TRBV25-1,TRBJ1-3,CASSEGDDRAAGNTIYF,TGTGCCAGCAGTGAGGGCGATGACAGGGCTGCAGGAAACACCATATATTTT
.,TRBD2,TRBV6-5,TRBJ2-3,CASSYSTSGYTDTQYF,TGTGCCAGCAGTTACTCCACTAGCGGATATACAGATACGCAGTATTTT
.,TRBD1,TRBV7-9,TRBJ1-1,CASSSRTDRGAEAFF,TGTGCCAGCAGCTCCCGCACGGACAGGGGAGCTGAAGCTTTCTTT
.,TRBD2,TRBV24-1,TRBJ2-5,CATSDSVAGKAFETQYF,TGTGCCACCAGTGATTCCGTAGCGGGGAAGGCGTTTGAGACCCAGTACTTC